A selection of T cell receptor beta chains follows, all from one sample in a study of CD8+ T cells in alopecia areata. Only in-frame clones appear in the TCRdb table, and some are missing; sequencing was by immunoSEQ multiplex PCR. The table includes some 120,000 clones, roughly 50% detected once. Sequencing was performed on NKG2D-low CD8+ T cells sorted from blood. These receptors all stem from a human donor with alopecia areata. CDR3s include the opening cysteine and the closing phenylalanine or tryptophan. Fields, in order: J gene, D gene, V gene, clone size, CDR3 DNA, CDR3 protein. The D gene is left open where the match is weak. Not every row has a clone size; where given, it reads once, few, many or a size class.

>TRBJ2-1|NA|TRBV14|NA
TGTGCCAGCAGCCTCGGACAGTCCCGCTACAATGAGCAGTTCTTC
CASSLGQSRYNEQFF
>TRBJ1-2|NA|TRBV29-1|few
TGCAGCGTTGAAGAGTTAGGGGACTATGGCTACACCTTC
CSVEELGDYGYTF
>TRBJ2-1|NA|TRBV27|NA
TGTGCCAGCAACCCCGGGGACAACAATGAGCAGTTCTTC
CASNPGDNNEQFF
>TRBJ2-5|NA|TRBV7-9|NA
NA
CASSFGSGTIYF
>TRBJ2-1|NA|TRBV7-2|few
TGTGCCAGCAGCTTAGCCAGTCCAAATGAGCAGTTCTTC
CASSLASPNEQFF
>TRBJ2-1|NA|TRBV9|NA
TGTGCCAGCAGCGTAGACGGCAATGAGCAGTTCTTC
CASSVDGNEQFF
>TRBJ2-3|NA|TRBV30|NA
TGTGCCTGGAGGGTGGCAGATACGCAGTATTTT
CAWRVADTQYF
>TRBJ1-2|TRBD1|TRBV29-1|few
TGCAGCGTTGAAGATCAAGACAGGGTTTATGGCTACACCTTC
CSVEDQDRVYGYTF
>TRBJ2-2|NA|TRBV27|NA
TGTGCCAGCAGAGGGGTACCGTCCACCGGGGAGCTGTTTTTT
CASRGVPSTGELFF
>TRBJ2-6|NA|TRBV29-1|NA
TGCAGCGCACTAACACTTCTCTCTGGGGCCAACGTCCTGACTTTC
CSALTLLSGANVLTF
>TRBJ2-7|TRBD1|TRBV30|few
TGTGCCTGGTGGGGACAGGGGGCAGAGGAGCAGTACTTC
CAWWGQGAEEQYF
>TRBJ2-5|TRBD2|TRBV29-1|once
TGCAGCGTTGAAAAAGAGGGACTAGCGGGAGATTTGGAGACCCAGTACTTC
CSVEKEGLAGDLETQYF
>TRBJ2-7|TRBD1|TRBV7-9|NA
TGTGCCAGCAACAACGGCGACAGGGGGGTTTACGAGCAGTACTTC
CASNNGDRGVYEQYF
>TRBJ2-2|TRBD1|TRBV9|NA
TGTGCCAGCAGCGACCCCCACGGGGACAGGGGGCAAGTCGGGGAGCTGTTTTTT
CASSDPHGDRGQVGELFF
>TRBJ2-7|NA|TRBV29-1|few
TGCAGCGGAGTAGATATGACCTACGAGCAGTACTTC
CSGVDMTYEQYF
>TRBJ1-2|NA|TRBV29-1|NA
TGCAGCGTTGACGGGTGGGGGCACTATGGCTACACCTTC
CSVDGWGHYGYTF
>TRBJ1-1|NA|TRBV29-1|few
TGCAGCGTTGAAGATTGGGTGGTGAACACTGAAGCTTTCTTT
CSVEDWVVNTEAFF
>TRBJ2-7|TRBD1|TRBV5-1|NA
TGCGCCAGCAGCTACGCGGGACAGGGCTACGAGCAGTACTTC
CASSYAGQGYEQYF
>TRBJ2-5|NA|TRBV27|NA
TGTGCCAGCGGCGAAGAGACCCAGTACTTC
CASGEETQYF
>TRBJ2-1|NA|TRBV5-1|NA
TGCGCCAGCAGCAAAGCGGGACAGTACAATGAGCAGTTCTTC
CASSKAGQYNEQFF
>TRBJ2-5|TRBD2|TRBV6-5|NA
TGTGCCAGCAGTCAACTAGCGGAGAAACAAGAGACCCAGTACTTC
CASSQLAEKQETQYF
>TRBJ2-3|NA|TRBV7-9|few
TGTGCCAGCAGTCACGTACCAGATACGCAGTATTTT
CASSHVPDTQYF
>TRBJ2-7|NA|TRBV29-1|few
TGCAGCGTTGTTACCGTGACAGGAGCCTACGAGCAGTACTTC
CSVVTVTGAYEQYF
>TRBJ1-1|NA|TRBV30|NA
TGTGCCTGGAGTGCAACAGGGTCCGGCACTGAAGCTTTCTTT
CAWSATGSGTEAFF
>TRBJ2-7|NA|TRBV4-2|few
TGTGCCAGCAGCCAAGTTGGGGGGACCTCCTCCTACGAGCAGTACTTC
CASSQVGGTSSYEQYF
>TRBJ1-6|NA|TRBV5-6|few
TGTGCCAGCAGCCCGGGGGACCACTCACCCCTCCACTTT
CASSPGDHSPLHF
>TRBJ2-7|NA|TRBV28|NA
TGTGCCAGCAGCCTCGCCTCCTACGAGCAGTACTTC
CASSLASYEQYF
>TRBJ2-7|TRBD1|TRBV29-1|NA
TGCAGCATCCGACAGGGGGTTACCTACGAGCAGTACTTC
CSIRQGVTYEQYF
>TRBJ2-7|TRBD2|TRBV2|few
TGTGCCAGCAGTGAAGCAGGGCGGGGGTCCTACGAGCAGTACTTC
CASSEAGRGSYEQYF
>TRBJ1-2|NA|TRBV14|few
TGTGCCAGCAGCCAAGCGGGGTATGGCTACACCTTC
CASSQAGYGYTF
>TRBJ2-4|TRBD2|TRBV2|few
TGTGCCAGCATACCAGCGGGGGCCATCGTCGTCGCCAAAAACATTCAGTACTTC
CASIPAGAIVVAKNIQYF
>TRBJ2-7|TRBD1|TRBV29-1|NA
TGCAGCGTTGATGCGGGGACAGGGACCTACGAGCAGTACTTC
CSVDAGTGTYEQYF
>TRBJ1-2|NA|TRBV9|NA
TGTGCCAGCAGCATGGACGGAGAAGCTAACTATGGCTACACCTTC
CASSMDGEANYGYTF
>TRBJ2-2|NA|TRBV20-1|NA
TGCAGTGCTAGCGTTCCCGGGGAGCTGTTTTTT
CSASVPGELFF
>TRBJ1-1|NA|TRBV29-1|NA
TGCAGCGTTGAAAACGGTATGAACACTGAAGCTTTCTTT
CSVENGMNTEAFF
>TRBJ2-3|NA|TRBV4-1|NA
TGCGCCAGCAGCCATGGCCCGGGACTTAGCACAGATACGCAGTATTTT
CASSHGPGLSTDTQYF
>TRBJ1-2|TRBD1|TRBV29-1|NA
TGCAGCGTGAAAGCGACGGACAGGGTCACCTATGGCTACACCTTC
CSVKATDRVTYGYTF
>TRBJ2-7|NA|TRBV29-1|few
TGCAGCGTTGAAGATCACAACAGGAGGTACGAGCAGTACTTC
CSVEDHNRRYEQYF
>TRBJ2-7|NA|TRBV29-1|NA
TGCAGCTATAGGAGGGATACGGACAGGCCCTACGAGCAGTACTTC
CSYRRDTDRPYEQYF
>TRBJ2-5|TRBD1|TRBV27|NA
TGTGCCAGCAGTTTCTCAACAGGGGGGACGGAGACCCAGTACTTC
CASSFSTGGTETQYF
>TRBJ2-4|NA|TRBV27|NA
TGTGCCAGCAGAGGCGTCAACATTCAGTACTTC
CASRGVNIQYF
>TRBJ2-1|NA|TRBV29-1|NA
TGCAGCGTTCCAGCGGCCAACAATGAGCAGTTCTTC
CSVPAANNEQFF
>TRBJ2-5|NA|TRBV29-1|NA
TGCAGCGTTGCCCGAGGTCTTCATTCCCAAGAGACCCAGTACTTC
CSVARGLHSQETQYF
>TRBJ2-1|NA|TRBV7-9|few
TGTGCCAGCAGCCTTAGCGGAACTAATGAGCAGTTCTTC
CASSLSGTNEQFF
>TRBJ2-7|TRBD2|TRBV29-1|NA
TGCAGCGTTTGTCTAGCGGCCTCCTACGAGCAGTACTTC
CSVCLAASYEQYF
>TRBJ1-1|NA|TRBV27|few
TGTGCCAGCAGTTTATTGCAGATACCGAACACTGAAGCTTTCTTT
CASSLLQIPNTEAFF